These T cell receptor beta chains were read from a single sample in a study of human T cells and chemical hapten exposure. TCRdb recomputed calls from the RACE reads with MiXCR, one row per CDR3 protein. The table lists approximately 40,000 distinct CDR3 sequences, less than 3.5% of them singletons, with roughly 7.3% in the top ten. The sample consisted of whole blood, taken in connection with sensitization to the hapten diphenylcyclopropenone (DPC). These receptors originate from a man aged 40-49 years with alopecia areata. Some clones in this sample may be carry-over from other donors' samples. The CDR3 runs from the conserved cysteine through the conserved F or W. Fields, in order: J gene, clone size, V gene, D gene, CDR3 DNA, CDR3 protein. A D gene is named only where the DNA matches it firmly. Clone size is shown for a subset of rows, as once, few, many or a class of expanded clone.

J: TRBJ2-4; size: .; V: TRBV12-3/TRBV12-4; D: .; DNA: TGTGCCAGCAGTTTAGATCGTCCCGGAGCCAAAAACATTCAGTACTTC; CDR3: CASSLDRPGAKNIQYF
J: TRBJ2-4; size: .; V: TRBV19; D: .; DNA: TGTGGCAGTAGTATCAGATTCCCACGGGAGATGGGGGACATTCAGTACTTC; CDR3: CGSSIRFPREMGDIQYF
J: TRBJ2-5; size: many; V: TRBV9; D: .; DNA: TGTGCCAGCAGCCGACGCGGAGGAGAGACCCAGTACTTC; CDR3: CASSRRGGETQYF
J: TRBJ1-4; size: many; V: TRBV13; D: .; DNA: TGTGCCAGCAGCTTAGAGGGGACTACGGGGCCAAATGAAAAACTGTTTTTT; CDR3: CASSLEGTTGPNEKLFF
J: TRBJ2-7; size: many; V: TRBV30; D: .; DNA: TGTGCCTGGAGTGTGGGGACACTAGCCTACGAGCAGTACTTC; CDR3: CAWSVGTLAYEQYF
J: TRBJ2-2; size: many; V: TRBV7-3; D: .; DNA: TGTGCCAGCAGCTTAGTCAGGGGATCCGGGGAGCTGTTTTTT; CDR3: CASSLVRGSGELFF
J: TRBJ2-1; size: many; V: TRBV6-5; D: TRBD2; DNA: TGTGCCAGCAGTGGGGGACTAGCGGGATTCTACAATGAGCAGTTCTTC; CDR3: CASSGGLAGFYNEQFF
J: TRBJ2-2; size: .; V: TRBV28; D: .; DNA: TGTGCCAGCAGTTTAGCCAGGGGCGCGGCCGGGGAGCTGTTTTTT; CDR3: CASSLARGAAGELFF
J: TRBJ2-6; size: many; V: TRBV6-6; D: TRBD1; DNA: TGTGCCAGCACCCAGAGGACAGGGCCTGGGGCCAACGTCCTGACTTTC; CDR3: CASTQRTGPGANVLTF
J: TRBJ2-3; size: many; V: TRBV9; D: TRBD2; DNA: TGTGCCAGCAGCGAAAGGCGGACTAGCGGGATTTTCCCCTACACAGATACGCAGTATTTT; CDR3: CASSERRTSGIFPYTDTQYF
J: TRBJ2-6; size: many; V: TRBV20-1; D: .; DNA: TGCGGATCACCCCCAGGGTTAGGGGCCAACGTCCTGACTTTC; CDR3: CGSPPGLGANVLTF
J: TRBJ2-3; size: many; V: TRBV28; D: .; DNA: TGTGCCAGCGTAGAGGCTAGCACAGATACGCAGTATTTT; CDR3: CASVEASTDTQYF
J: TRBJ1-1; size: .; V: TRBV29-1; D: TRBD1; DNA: TGCAGCGTTGCTCAGGGACAGTTGAACACTGAAGCTTTCTTT; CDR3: CSVAQGQLNTEAFF
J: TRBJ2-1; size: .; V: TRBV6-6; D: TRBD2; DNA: TGTGCCAGCAGCCTCACTAGCGGGAGTGTTAATGAGCAGTTCTTC; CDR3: CASSLTSGSVNEQFF
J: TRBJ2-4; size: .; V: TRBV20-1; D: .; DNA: TGCAGTGCGAAACCGGGAGTTGCGGACATTCAGTACTTC; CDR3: CSAKPGVADIQYF
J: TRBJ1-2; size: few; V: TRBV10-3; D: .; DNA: TGTGCCATCAGTGAGATCCAGGGCCCTGGCTACACCTTC; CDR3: CAISEIQGPGYTF
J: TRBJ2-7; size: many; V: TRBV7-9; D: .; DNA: TGTGCCAGCAGCCGAGGACAGCCCCCCTACGAGCAGTACTTC; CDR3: CASSRGQPPYEQYF
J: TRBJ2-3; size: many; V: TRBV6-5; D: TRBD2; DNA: TGTGCCAGTGGGTTGGGACTAGCGGACACAGATACGCAGTATTTT; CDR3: CASGLGLADTDTQYF
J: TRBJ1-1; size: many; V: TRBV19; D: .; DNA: TGTGCCAGTAAAGGATCCGGGACATTCTATGAAGCTTTCTTT; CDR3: CASKGSGTFYEAFF
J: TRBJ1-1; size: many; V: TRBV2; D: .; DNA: TGTGCCAGCGTCGCACGCGGGGGCCAAAACACTGAAGCTTTCTTT; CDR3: CASVARGGQNTEAFF
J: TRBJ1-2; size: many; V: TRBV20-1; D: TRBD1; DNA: TGCAGTGCTAGAATACAGGGGATAAGCCTCTATGGCTACACCTTC; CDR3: CSARIQGISLYGYTF
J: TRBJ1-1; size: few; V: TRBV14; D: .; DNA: TGTGCCAGCAGCCGAACTGCGGTAAATGCTTTCTTT; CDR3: CASSRTAVNAFF
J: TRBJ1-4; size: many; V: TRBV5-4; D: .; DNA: TGTGCCAGCAGCACCGGCCCAGGGAGGACTAATGAAAAACTGTTTTTT; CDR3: CASSTGPGRTNEKLFF
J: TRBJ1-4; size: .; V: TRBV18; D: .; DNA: TGTGCCAGCTCACCAGGGCAGGAAACTTCGCCTAATGAAAAACTGTTTTTT; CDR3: CASSPGQETSPNEKLFF
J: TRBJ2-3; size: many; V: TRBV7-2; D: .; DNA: TGTGCCAGCAGCTTACGTGGGAGGGGGAGGGCCTCTCCCACAGATACGCAGTATTTT; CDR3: CASSLRGRGRASPTDTQYF
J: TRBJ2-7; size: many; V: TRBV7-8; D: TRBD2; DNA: TGTGCCAGCAGCCGCGGACTAGCGGGAGTATCAGCCTACGAGCAGTACTTC; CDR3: CASSRGLAGVSAYEQYF
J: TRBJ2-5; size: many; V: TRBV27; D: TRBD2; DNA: TGTGCCAGCAGTCTGGGACTAGCGGGGGTTCATGATATGGAGACCCAGTACTTC; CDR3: CASSLGLAGVHDMETQYF
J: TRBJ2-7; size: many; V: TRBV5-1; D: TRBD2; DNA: TGCGCCAGCAGCAACCTAAGGGACCGGGGGGACTACTACTACGAGCAGTACTTC; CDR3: CASSNLRDRGDYYYEQYF
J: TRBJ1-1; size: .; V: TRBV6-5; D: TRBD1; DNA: TGTGCCAGCAGTTACTCCCAGGGGGACACTGAAGCTTTCTTT; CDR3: CASSYSQGDTEAFF
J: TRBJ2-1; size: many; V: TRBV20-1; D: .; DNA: TGCAGTGCCCAGACAGTCGGAAGCTCCTACAATGAGCAGTTCTTC; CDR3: CSAQTVGSSYNEQFF
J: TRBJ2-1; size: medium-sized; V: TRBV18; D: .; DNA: TGTGCCAGCTCACCGCAAGAGGAGCAGTTCTTC; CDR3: CASSPQEEQFF
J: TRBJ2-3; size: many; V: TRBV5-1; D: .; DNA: TGCGCCAGCAGCTTGGGGACTCAGCGAGATACGCAGTATTTT; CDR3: CASSLGTQRDTQYF
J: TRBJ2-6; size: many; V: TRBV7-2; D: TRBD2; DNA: TGTGCCAGCAGCCCCCGGGGAGGGTCATCTGGGGCCAACGTCCTGACTTTC; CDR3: CASSPRGGSSGANVLTF
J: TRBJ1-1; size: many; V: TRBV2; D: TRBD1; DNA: TGTGCCAGCAGTGGTGGACAGGGTGGTGAAGCTTTCTTT; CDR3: CASSGGQGGEAFF
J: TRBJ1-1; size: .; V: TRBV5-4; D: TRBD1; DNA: TGTGCCAGCAGCCTAGCCCAGGGGGCCGGGACTGAAGCTTTCTTT; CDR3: CASSLAQGAGTEAFF
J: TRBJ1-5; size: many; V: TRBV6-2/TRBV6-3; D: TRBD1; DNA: TGTGCCAGCAGCCGGACAGGGCTTAATCAGCCCCAGCATTTT; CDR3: CASSRTGLNQPQHF